This TCR beta chain stems from a study of cytotoxic CD8 clonotypes in ibrutinib-treated CLL. The wider study: Collecting the response samples happened after a median around twelve months of treatment, with a range of 6 to 36.

CDR1 is KGHSH and CDR2 is LQKENI in the germline V gene. Trimming cost V 2 bases and J 0 bases, with 10 bases left between them. The CDR3 is made up of 16 amino acids. The table came from immunoSEQ multiplex PCR; TCRdb's copy has only in-frame clones and leaves some out. The table lists fewer than 300,000 clones, around 76% of them singletons, with approximately 5.6% in the top ten. Study results and limitations: Clonotypes that were public were uncommon, and they contracted or stayed stable on treatment.

This clone was counted a single time. The antigen remains unidentified. The chain couples TRBV18 to TRBJ1-4; D gene uncertain. The clonotype comes from a human donor with chronic lymphocytic leukemia. This specimen was PBMCs, taken at disease progression, from a patient treated with ibrutinib. The CDR3 is CASSPVKLPTNEKLFF. The DNA of the CDR3 is TGTGCCAGCTCACCAGTTAAGCTGCCAACTAATGAAAAACTGTTTTTT.